These 26 T cell receptor beta chains originate from one sample sequenced in a study of T cells in Graves' hyperthyroidism and ophthalmopathy. RNA transcripts provided the source from which TCR beta CDR3 regions were amplified. During a first-round RT-PCR of the TCR CDR3, the HTBI primer set was used. TCRdb reprocessed the multiplex PCR reads via MiXCR and lists one record per CDR3 protein. The table has approximately 590,000 distinct CDR3 sequences, about half seen once; the top ten hold 8.2%. The sample comprised peripheral blood or thyroid tissue (not recorded which). These receptors were obtained from a woman between 18 and 30 years old with Graves' hyperthyroidism.

The V and J genes are TRBV7-2 and TRBJ1-4; TRBD1 matches at 7 bases. Unmatched junction bases numbered 8, after V lost 5 bases and J lost 5 bases. Germline lookup yields CDR1 SGHTA and CDR2 FQGNSA. The CDR3 runs to 15 residues. This CDR3 is CASSQPGQRNEKLFF. CDR3 nucleotides: TGTGCCAGCAGCCAACCGGGACAGAGGAATGAAAAACTGTTTTTT.

This clonotype appeared a single time. The chain couples TRBV29-1 to TRBJ1-2, with 7 positions matching TRBD1. Germline V gene lookup returns CDR1 SQVTM and CDR2 ANQGSEA. The CDR3 is 13 amino acids. The V gene end was trimmed by 8 bases and the J gene end by 6 bases; junction bases not matched to a gene: 12. CDR3 region: CSSLDRTVDGYTF. CDR3 in DNA: TGCAGCAGTTTGGACAGGACTGTGGATGGCTACACCTTC.

The V call is TRBV5-5, the J call TRBJ1-5; 7 bases fit TRBD1. The germline gives CDR1 SGHKS, CDR2 YYEKEE (reference sequence). Trimming took 5 bases from V and 6 from J; bases not matched to a gene: 8. The CDR3 runs to 14 residues. The CDR3 DNA is TGTGCCAGCAGTATCACAGGGGACGGTCAGCCCCAGCATTTT. The encoded protein is CASSITGDGQPQHF.

With regard to this clonotype: Its ends do not fully match the called genes, so a read error is possible. This chain connects TRBV6-6 to TRBJ2-5; 7 nucleotides match TRBD1. The CDR3 has 14 residues. Germline-derived CDR1 and CDR2 are MNHNY and SVGAGI (reference sequence). CDR3 amino acids: CASSKRQGQEPQYF. As DNA, the CDR3 is TGTGCCAGCAGTAAACGACAGGGCCAAGAGCCCCAGTACTTC.

This clonotype was counted at least ten times. The CDR3 coding sequence is TGTGCCAGCAGCATCCAGGGAGGGAATGGCTACACCTTC. Amino acid sequence: CASSIQGGNGYTF. V usage is TRBV25-1 and J usage is TRBJ1-2; perhaps TRBD1 as D (5 bases). V lost 6 bases and J lost 6, with 14 bases in between. This CDR3 spans 13 amino acids. CDR1 is MGHDK, CDR2 SYGVNS, per germline.

V usage is TRBV19 and J usage is TRBJ2-7; TRBD1 agrees at 9 bases. The V and J ends lost 9 bases and 1 base, in that order; junction bases with no gene match: 10. Germline V gene lookup returns CDR1 LNHDA and CDR2 SQIVND (reference sequence). The CDR3 is made up of 15 amino acids. CDR3 loop: CASSPRDRVSYEQYF. Written as DNA, the CDR3 is TGTGCCAGCTCCCCACGGGACAGGGTGTCCTACGAGCAGTACTTC.

V usage is TRBV20-1 and J usage is TRBJ2-2; 8 nucleotides match TRBD1. Germline lookup yields CDR1 DFQATT and CDR2 SNEGSKA (reference sequence). Unmatched junction bases numbered 6, after V lost 5 bases and J lost 7 bases. This CDR3 has 13 amino acids. The CDR3 DNA is TGCAGTGCTCCGGACAGGGTTCACGGGGAGCTGTTTTTT. This gives the protein CSAPDRVHGELFF.

As concerns this clonotype: This sequence may be a read error, since a much larger clone differs from it by one base. The chain couples TRBV7-2 to TRBJ2-2, with 7 bases matching TRBD1. With 9 bases clipped from V and 0 bases from J, the junction kept 4 bases outside the gene matches. CDR3 length: 14 amino acids. Germline V gene lookup returns CDR1 SGHTA and CDR2 FQGNSA. The CDR3 spells CARRGQTNTGELFF. The CDR3 DNA is TGTGCCAGAAGGGGACAGACGAACACCGGGGAGCTGTTTTTT.

This clonotype was seen repeatedly, ten times or more. The chain uses TRBV7-2 and TRBJ1-2; D is uncertain. The CDR3 contains 13 residues. In germline, CDR1 is SGHTA, CDR2 FQGNSA. V was cut by 4 bases and J by 2 bases, with 8 bases left in between. DNA for the CDR3: TGTGCCAGCAGCTCTACATCGAACTATGGCTACACCTTC. Translating it yields CASSSTSNYGYTF.

J is TRBJ1-3 and V is TRBV14; D is possibly TRBD1 (6 bases). The CDR3 has 15 residues. Per the germline V gene, CDR1 is SGHDN and CDR2 is FVKESK. V shed 4 bases and J shed 4 bases, with 14 bases lying between them. CDR3 residues: CASSLTGIGGNTIYF. CDR3 DNA sequence: TGTGCCAGCAGCCTAACAGGGATCGGCGGAAACACCATATATTTT.

The sample holds many counts of this clonotype. This chain links TRBV25-1 with TRBJ2-7; unclear D gene. Germline CDR1 MGHDK, CDR2 SYGVNS. The ends were cut back, 4 bases at V and 4 bases at J, with 5 bases in the middle. CDR3 length: 11 amino acids. CDR3 protein: CASSGIYEQYF. CDR3 nucleotides: TGTGCCAGCAGTGGCATTTACGAGCAGTACTTC.

This rearrangement joins TRBV10-3 to TRBJ1-1, with 7 bases lining up with TRBD1. V was pared by 6 bases and J by 5 bases, with 6 bases of the junction left unmatched. The CDR3 loop spans 13 amino acids. Germline V lookup: CDR1 ENHRY, CDR2 SYGVKD. CDR3 DNA sequence: TGTGCCATCAGAGACAGGGCGGGTACTGAAGCTTTCTTT. This encodes CAIRDRAGTEAFF.

Only a few counts were recorded for this clonotype. V and J are TRBV7-2 and TRBJ1-4; TRBD1 matches at 8 bases. Germline V gene sequence: CDR1 SGHTA, CDR2 FQGNSA. This CDR3 is 14 amino acids long. Unmatched junction bases numbered 5, after V lost 3 bases and J lost 8 bases. In nucleotides, the CDR3 is TGTGCCAGCAGCTTCGACAGGGGTGGAGAAAAACTGTTTTTT. This translates into CASSFDRGGEKLFF.

CDR3 bases: TGTGCCACCAGCAGAGATCTAACCCTAACTCTGGGGCTGGAAGAGACCCAGTACTTC. This encodes CATSRDLTLTLGLEETQYF. The chain combines TRBV15 with TRBJ2-5; weak D call: TRBD1 (5 bases). Germline V gene data show CDR1 as LNHNV and CDR2 as YYDKDF (reference sequence). The CDR3 consists of 19 residues. V lost 0 bases and J lost 3, with 23 bases in between.

Notes on this clonotype: This may be a read error, as it is one base from a much larger clone. The V gene is TRBV10-3, the J gene TRBJ1-5, with TRBD1 as a possible D gene (6 bases). CDR1 and CDR2 (germline): ENHRY, SYGVKD. CDR3 length equals 13 residues. CDR3 in DNA: TGTGCCAGCAGTTACAGGGAGGGGCAGTCCCAGCATTTT. It codes for CASSYREGQSQHF.

V usage is TRBV7-2 and J usage is TRBJ2-7, with D uncertain. Trimming left V 5 bases short and J 0 bases short, with 14 bases between. The CDR3 runs to 15 residues. CDR1 and CDR2 (germline): SGHTA, FQGNSA. CDR3 sequence reads: CASSPRAGYSYEQYF. For the CDR3, the DNA is TGTGCCAGCAGCCCCCGGGCCGGATACTCCTACGAGCAGTACTTC. The whole variable domain, filled in from reference TRBV7-2 and TRBJ2-7, reads GAGVSQSPSNKVTEKGKDVELRCDPISGHTALYWYRQSLGQGLEFLIYFQGNSAPDKSGLPSDRFSAERTGGSVSTLTIQRTQQEDSAVYLCASSPRAGYSYEQYFGPGTRLTVT.

This clonotype came up a few times. The CDR3 spells CASSEQTGELFF. The CDR3 region has the DNA TGCGCCAGCAGTGAACAGACCGGGGAGCTGTTTTTT. The rearrangement uses TRBV10-2 and TRBJ2-2; D unresolved. Germline V gene data show CDR1 as WSHSY and CDR2 as SAAADI. Trimming took 3 bases from V and 5 from J, leaving 4 bases between them. This CDR3 comprises 12 residues.

This clonotype was seen at least ten times. The chain combines TRBV24-1 with TRBJ1-2; TRBD1 agrees at 7 bases. CDR1 is KGHDR, CDR2 SFDVKD, per germline. The CDR3 is 17 amino acids. V was pared by 2 bases and J by 3 bases, with 11 bases of the junction left unmatched. The CDR3 bases are TGTGCCACCAGTGATTCTCGTCCCGGGACAGCGTACTATGGCTACACCTTC. Protein sequence: CATSDSRPGTAYYGYTF.

On this clonotype: At one of its ends the junction is not consistent with the germline gene, which may arise from a read error. The chain carries TRBV5-1 and TRBJ1-2, with a tentative D call TRBD1 (6 bases). This CDR3 region has 12 residues. Germline V CDR1 and CDR2: SGHRS, YFSETQ. The CDR3 region is CTSSLGGRGYTF. CDR3 DNA sequence: TGCACCAGCAGCCTGGGGGGGCGAGGCTACACCTTC.

A word on this clonotype: A much larger clone is a single base away; this may be a read error. CDR3 nucleotides: TGTGCCAGCAGGCGCCGTGGAAACACCATATATTTT. Translated, it gives CASRRRGNTIYF. The J gene is TRBJ1-3, the V gene TRBV6-5, with D unclear. Germline CDR1 reads MNHEY; CDR2 reads SVGAGI. The CDR3 loop spans 12 amino acids. V was shortened by 6 bases and J by 3 bases, with 6 bases between the two germline ends.

This clonotype has more than one count but fewer than ten. The chain joins TRBV12-3 or TRBV12-4 to TRBJ1-1; D is ambiguous. V was cut by 6 bases and J by 4 bases, with 12 bases left in between. This CDR3 region has 13 residues. The CDR3 loop is CASSSPYSTEAFF. The CDR3, as DNA: TGTGCCAGCAGCTCCCCCTACAGCACTGAAGCTTTCTTT.

The sample holds a few counts of this clonotype. The V and J genes are TRBV7-3 and TRBJ2-2, with TRBD1 as a possible D gene (6 bases). The V end lost 2 bases, the J end lost 7 bases, and 11 bases lay between the germline ends. The germline V gene has CDR1 SGHTA and CDR2 FQGTGA. This CDR3 spans 14 amino acids. CDR3 amino acids: CASSLQGSGGELFF. DNA of the CDR3: TGTGCCAGCAGCTTACAGGGGTCTGGCGGGGAGCTGTTTTTT.

This chain links TRBV20-1 with TRBJ1-1; TRBD1 agrees at 10 bases. This CDR3 has 14 residues. Losses at the gene ends were 8 bases for V and 0 bases for J; bases not matched to a gene: 6. Germline V CDR1 and CDR2: DFQATT, SNEGSKA (reference sequence). CDR3 loop: CSTGQGSLNTEAFF. The CDR3 bases are TGCAGTACGGGACAGGGGTCCCTGAACACTGAAGCTTTCTTT.

In the case of this clonotype: A read error may produce the germline difference seen at one junction end. The genes are TRBV7-9 and TRBJ2-6, with TRBD2 matching 11 bases. CDR3 size: 18 residues. CDR1 SEHNR and CDR2 FQNEAQ come from the germline V gene (reference sequence). Here the CDR3 reads CASSHPGLAGSGANVLTF. For the CDR3, the DNA is TGCGCCAGCAGCCACCCCGGACTAGCGGGCTCTGGGGCCAACGTCCTGACTTTC.

The chain has TRBV25-1 and TRBJ2-2; 8 nucleotides align to TRBD1. J gave up 5 bases and V 8 bases, and 7 bases lay outside the gene matches. The CDR3 consists of 14 residues. CDR1 is MGHDK and CDR2 is SYGVNS in the germline V gene. CDR3 bases: TGTGCCAGCCAGGGGGCGGGAAAAACCGGGGAGCTGTTTTTT. Translation: CASQGAGKTGELFF.

Notes on this clonotype: The final CDR3 position lacks the conserved phenylalanine or tryptophan, pointing to a likely read error. CDR3 region: CARDRGPGYGYTL. CDR3 DNA sequence: TGTGCAAGGGACAGGGGGCCAGGCTATGGCTACACCCTC. The genes are TRBV6-1 and TRBJ1-2; 12 bases fit TRBD1. Germline CDR1 reads MNHNS; CDR2 reads SASEGT. The CDR3 loop spans 13 amino acids.